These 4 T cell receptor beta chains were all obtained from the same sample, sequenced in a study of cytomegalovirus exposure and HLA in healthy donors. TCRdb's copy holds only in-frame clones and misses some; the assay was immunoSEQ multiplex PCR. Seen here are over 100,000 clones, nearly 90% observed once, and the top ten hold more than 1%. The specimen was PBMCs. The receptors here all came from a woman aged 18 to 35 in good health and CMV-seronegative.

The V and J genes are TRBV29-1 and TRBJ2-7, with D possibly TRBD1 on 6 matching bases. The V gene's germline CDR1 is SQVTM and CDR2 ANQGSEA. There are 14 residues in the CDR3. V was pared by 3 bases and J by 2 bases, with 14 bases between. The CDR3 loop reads CSVDLGQGTYEQYF. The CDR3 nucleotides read TGCAGCGTTGATCTGGGGCAGGGGACCTACGAGCAGTACTTC.

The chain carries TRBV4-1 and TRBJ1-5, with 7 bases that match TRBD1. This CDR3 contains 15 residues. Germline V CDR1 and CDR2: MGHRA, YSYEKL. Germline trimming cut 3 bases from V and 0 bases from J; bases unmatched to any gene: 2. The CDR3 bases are TGCGCCAGCAGCCAGGGGACAGTTAGCAATCAGCCCCAGCATTTT. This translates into CASSQGTVSNQPQHF.

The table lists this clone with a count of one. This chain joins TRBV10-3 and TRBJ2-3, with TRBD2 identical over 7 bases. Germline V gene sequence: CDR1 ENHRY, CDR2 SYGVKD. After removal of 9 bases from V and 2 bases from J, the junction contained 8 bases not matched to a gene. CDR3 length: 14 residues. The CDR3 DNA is TGTGCCATGCGGCGGGAGCTAACCACAGATACGCAGTATTTT. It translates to CAMRRELTTDTQYF.

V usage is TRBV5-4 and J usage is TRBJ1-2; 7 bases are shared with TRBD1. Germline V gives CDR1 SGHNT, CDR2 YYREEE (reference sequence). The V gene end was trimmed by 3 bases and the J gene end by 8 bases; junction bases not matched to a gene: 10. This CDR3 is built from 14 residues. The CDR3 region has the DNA TGTGCCAGCAGCTCTGACAGGGCAATTAACGGCTACACCTTC. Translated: CASSSDRAINGYTF.